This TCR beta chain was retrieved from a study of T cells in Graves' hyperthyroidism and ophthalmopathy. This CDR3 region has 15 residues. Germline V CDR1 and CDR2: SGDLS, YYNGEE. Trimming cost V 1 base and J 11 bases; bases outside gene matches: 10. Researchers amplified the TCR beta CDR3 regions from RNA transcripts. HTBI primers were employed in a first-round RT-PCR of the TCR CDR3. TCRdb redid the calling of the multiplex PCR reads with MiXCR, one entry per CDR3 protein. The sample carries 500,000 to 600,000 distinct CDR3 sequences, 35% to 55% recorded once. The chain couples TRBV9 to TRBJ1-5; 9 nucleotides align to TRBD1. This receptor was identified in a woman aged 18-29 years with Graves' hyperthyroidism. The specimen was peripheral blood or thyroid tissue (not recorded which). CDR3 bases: TGTGCCAGCAGCGTAATGGACAGGGGTAGCGAGACCCAGCATTTT. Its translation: CASSVMDRGSETQHF.